These 27 T cell receptor beta chains were all obtained from the same sample, sequenced in a study of cytomegalovirus exposure and HLA in healthy donors. Amplification used 60 Vbeta primers and 13 Jbeta primers. Method: immunoSEQ multiplex PCR; TCRdb's copy keeps in-frame clones and lacks some. The table records under 200,000 clones, around 74% of them present only once. Specimen: PBMCs. The source is a female donor in good health and CMV-seronegative.

This clone was observed a handful of times. The chain employs TRBV29-1 and TRBJ2-5, with 7 bases fitting TRBD2. CDR3 length equals 12 residues. Germline V CDR1 and CDR2: SQVTM, ANQGSEA. Losses at the gene ends were 7 bases for V and 5 bases for J; bases not matched to a gene: 7. The CDR3, as DNA: TGCAGCGCCAAACCCGGGAGGGAGACCCAGTACTTC. Translation gives CSAKPGRETQYF.

The V call is TRBV6-1, the J call TRBJ2-3; 11 bases fit TRBD2. The junction had 4 bases not matched to a gene; V was cut back by 3 bases and J by 2 bases. CDR3 length: 16 residues. CDR1 and CDR2 from the germline V gene are MNHNS and SASEGT. The CDR3 bases are TGTGCCAGCAGTGATTCGGGACTAGCGGCCACAGATACGCAGTATTTT. It translates to CASSDSGLAATDTQYF.

The sample holds one count of this clone. CDR3 sequence (DNA): TGTGCCAGCAGCTCGGGGAGGCAGAACACTGAAGCTTTCTTT. Translated, it gives CASSSGRQNTEAFF. This chain links TRBV6-5 with TRBJ1-1; D gene ambiguous. The germline V and J ends were trimmed by 6 bases and 1 base, with 12 bases remaining between them. Germline V gives CDR1 MNHEY, CDR2 SVGAGI. The CDR3 runs to 14 residues.

This clone was seen just once. This chain uses TRBV7-6 with TRBJ2-1; unclear D gene. The length of the CDR3 is 15 residues. Trimming cost V 5 bases and J 0 bases, with 11 bases left between them. Per germline, CDR1 SGHVS and CDR2 FNYEAQ. As DNA, the CDR3 is TGTGCCAGCAGCCCCAGACAAAGCTCCTACAATGAGCAGTTCTTC. Translating gives CASSPRQSSYNEQFF.

This clone was detected once. This sequence joins TRBV7-3 and TRBJ1-1; D unresolved. The V gene's germline CDR1 is SGHTA and CDR2 FQGTGA. The CDR3 is 14 amino acids. V was cut by 5 bases and J by 1 base, with 11 bases left in between. The CDR3 region has the DNA TGTGCCAGCAGCCCCACCACAGCGAACACTGAAGCTTTCTTT. Translating it yields CASSPTTANTEAFF.

In this sample, this clone turned up a few times. The rearrangement uses TRBV7-6 and TRBJ2-1, with 9 positions matching TRBD1. CDR1 and CDR2 (germline): SGHVS, FNYEAQ. The CDR3 contains 15 residues. Germline trimming cut 3 bases from V and 4 bases from J; bases unmatched to any gene: 4. This CDR3 reads CASSFRDREYNEQFF. The DNA of the CDR3 is TGTGCCAGCAGCTTCCGGGACAGGGAGTACAATGAGCAGTTCTTC.

The chain has TRBV4-3 and TRBJ1-5, with TRBD1 matching 7 bases. V was pared by 0 bases and J by 7 bases, with 6 bases of the junction left unmatched. Germline V gives CDR1 LGHNA, CDR2 YSLEER. The CDR3 consists of 15 residues. CDR3 sequence reads: CASSQDDRAEQPQHF. DNA of the CDR3: TGCGCCAGCAGCCAAGATGACAGGGCCGAGCAGCCCCAGCATTTT.

The rearrangement links TRBV15 to TRBJ1-4; no clear D. The CDR3 covers 15 residues. Germline V CDR1 and CDR2: LNHNV, YYDKDF (reference sequence). The ends were cut back, 5 bases at V and 8 bases at J, with 18 bases in the middle. The CDR3 region has the DNA TGTGCCACCAGCGCAAGACCCGGAAACTACGAAAAACTGTTTTTT. Translating it yields CATSARPGNYEKLFF. Filled out from reference TRBV15 and TRBJ1-4, the complete variable domain reads DAMVIQNPRYQVTQFGKPVTLSCSQTLNHNVMYWYQQKSSQAPKLLFHYYDKDFNNEADTPDNFQSRRPNTSFCFLDIRSPGLGDTAMYLCATSARPGNYEKLFFGSGTQLSVL.

This clone came up once. V and J are TRBV5-1 and TRBJ2-2; D perhaps matches TRBD2 (6 bases). Trimming shortened V by 2 bases and J by 1 base, and 12 bases separated the two germline ends. Germline V CDR1 and CDR2: SGHRS, YFSETQ. The CDR3 runs to 16 residues. The CDR3 DNA reads as TGCGCCAGCAGCTTTGTTCGCGGGGTGAACACCGGGGAGCTGTTTTTT. Translating it yields CASSFVRGVNTGELFF.

The rearrangement uses TRBV6-5 and TRBJ1-5; 8 nucleotides align to TRBD1. V lost 10 bases to trimming and J lost 0 bases; unmatched junction nucleotides: 8. The CDR3 length is 15 residues. Germline CDR1 reads MNHEY; CDR2 reads SVGAGI. CDR3 nucleotide sequence: TGTGCCACCCGGAGAGGACAGGGTAGCAATCAGCCCCAGCATTTT. It yields the protein CATRRGQGSNQPQHF.

V gene TRBV28 combines with J gene TRBJ1-1, with D possibly matching TRBD1 (5 bases). This CDR3 region has 13 residues. Trimming cost V 3 bases and J 4 bases, with 9 bases left between them. Germline values: CDR1 MDHEN, CDR2 SYDVKM. The CDR3 reads CASSLSGTTEAFF. CDR3 nucleotide sequence: TGTGCCAGCAGTTTGAGCGGGACCACTGAAGCTTTCTTT.

This chain uses TRBV7-2 with TRBJ1-2, with D possibly matching TRBD1 (6 bases). The CDR3 is 14 amino acids. The germline gives CDR1 SGHTA, CDR2 FQGNSA. V gave up 5 bases and J gave up 6 bases, with 16 bases separating them. In nucleotides, the CDR3 is TGTGCCAGCAGCGCCCGACAGGTTGTAGATGGCTACACCTTC. This codes for CASSARQVVDGYTF.

The CDR3 reads CASSRAGGKDTQYF. In DNA, the CDR3 is TGTGCCAGCAGCCGAGCGGGGGGGAAGGATACGCAGTATTTT. V usage is TRBV11-2 and J usage is TRBJ2-3, with 10 bases identical to TRBD2. This CDR3 is 14 amino acids long. The germline CDR1 and CDR2 sequences are SGHAT and FQNNGV. V gave up 5 bases and J gave up 6 bases; unmatched junction bases: 5.

This clone came up a few times. The J gene is TRBJ2-3, the V gene TRBV6-5; 8 nucleotides match TRBD2. The ends lost 6 bases at V and 4 bases at J; junction bases unmatched: 6. The CDR3 loop spans 14 amino acids. Per germline, CDR1 MNHEY and CDR2 SVGAGI. Here the CDR3 reads CASRVPGGADTQYF. CDR3 coding DNA: TGTGCCAGCAGAGTGCCCGGGGGGGCAGATACGCAGTATTTT.

A few counts support this clone. V is TRBV9 and J is TRBJ2-7; D may be TRBD1 (8 bases). The CDR3 totals 15 residues. Germline CDR1 and CDR2: SGDLS and YYNGEE. The ends were cut back, 0 bases at V and 8 bases at J, with 18 bases in the middle. CDR3: CASSVAPQGEGKQYF. As DNA, the CDR3 is TGTGCCAGCAGCGTAGCCCCACAGGGGGAGGGCAAGCAGTACTTC.

This chain links TRBV4-2 with TRBJ2-5, with a tentative D call TRBD2 (6 bases). The germline V gene encodes CDR1 LGHNA and CDR2 YNFKEQ. This CDR3 region has 15 residues. The V end was cut by 0 bases, the J end by 2 bases, with 10 bases between. The CDR3 DNA is TGTGCCAGCAGCCAAGATGGACTAAAGCAAGAGACCCAGTACTTC. Protein product: CASSQDGLKQETQYF.

The chain employs TRBV7-2 and TRBJ2-2, with 7 bases aligning to TRBD2. Germline V gene data show CDR1 as SGHTA and CDR2 as FQGNSA. This CDR3 spans 18 amino acids. The junction had 15 bases not matched to a gene; V was cut back by 1 base and J by 7 bases. Here the CDR3 reads CASSLEGGRPSERGELFF. The CDR3 DNA reads as TGTGCCAGCAGCTTAGAGGGAGGGCGGCCTAGCGAGCGCGGGGAGCTGTTTTTT.

This clone was picked up a small number of times. The chain combines TRBV6-5 with TRBJ1-6, with 7 bases identical to TRBD1. The CDR3 contains 14 residues. The V segment lost 2 bases and the J segment 10 bases; nucleotides outside the gene matches: 5. CDR1 MNHEY and CDR2 SVGAGI come from the germline V gene. This chain's CDR3 is CASSYRQGQSPLHF. The CDR3 DNA follows: TGTGCCAGCAGTTACAGACAGGGACAGTCACCCCTCCACTTT.

V and J are TRBV7-2 and TRBJ2-7; 7 bases are shared with TRBD1. Trimming cost V 5 bases and J 2 bases; bases outside gene matches: 9. Germline V gene sequence: CDR1 SGHTA, CDR2 FQGNSA. This CDR3 is 15 amino acids long. The CDR3 DNA reads as TGTGCCAGCAGCCAAGAGAGGGGGCTAACCTACGAGCAGTACTTC. This gives the protein CASSQERGLTYEQYF.

In its sample, this clone was seen once. The chain uses TRBV28 and TRBJ1-4; D gene ambiguous. CDR1 and CDR2 from the germline V gene are MDHEN and SYDVKM. This CDR3 region has 15 residues. The V and J ends lost 7 bases and 0 bases respectively, with 12 bases between them. CDR3 region: CASTGAHATNEKLFF. The CDR3 bases are TGTGCCAGCACCGGAGCCCATGCAACTAATGAAAAACTGTTTTTT.

J is TRBJ1-1 and V is TRBV7-2; a weak D match, TRBD1 (5 bases). Trimming took 5 bases from V and 7 from J, leaving 11 bases between them. The CDR3 covers 12 residues. Per the germline V gene, CDR1 is SGHTA and CDR2 is FQGNSA. In DNA form, the CDR3 reads TGTGCCAGCAGCAATACGGGGGGTGAAGCTTTCTTT. This encodes CASSNTGGEAFF. Full variable domain (remainder filled in from reference TRBV7-2 and TRBJ1-1): GAGVSQSPSNKVTEKGKDVELRCDPISGHTALYWYRQSLGQGLEFLIYFQGNSAPDKSGLPSDRFSAERTGGSVSTLTIQRTQQEDSAVYLCASSNTGGEAFFGQGTRLTVV.

The V and J genes are TRBV6-4 and TRBJ2-7, with D perhaps TRBD1 (6 bases). Germline V lookup: CDR1 MRHNA, CDR2 SNTAGT. The CDR3 consists of 13 residues. V was cut by 6 bases and J by 5 bases, with 14 bases left in between. CDR3 in amino acids: CASRPPGAHEQYF. The CDR3 DNA reads as TGTGCCAGCAGGCCCCCAGGGGCCCACGAGCAGTACTTC.

V and J are TRBV18 and TRBJ2-5; no clear D gene. The CDR3 runs 15 residues. Germline values: CDR1 KGHSH, CDR2 LQKENI. With 1 base removed from V and 2 bases from J, the gap between germline ends came to 11 bases. The CDR3 bases are TGTGCCAGCTCACCACGCAGGAACTTACAAGAGACCCAGTACTTC. The encoded protein is CASSPRRNLQETQYF.

This clone was seen only once. V and J are TRBV5-1 and TRBJ1-5; D is uncertain. CDR1 is SGHRS and CDR2 is YFSETQ in the germline V gene. The CDR3 loop spans 15 amino acids. V dropped 4 bases and J dropped 2 bases, with 13 bases sitting between them. The CDR3 region has the DNA TGCGCCAGCAGCGAGGACGTGGGAGGCAATCAGCCCCAGCATTTT. Translation: CASSEDVGGNQPQHF.

For this clone: Different DNA sequences within this sample yield the same CDR3. The chain links TRBV9 to TRBJ1-2; TRBD1 might be the D (5 bases). Trimming pared 2 bases from V and 4 bases from J, leaving 9 bases between. This CDR3 is 13 amino acids long. CDR1 is SGDLS and CDR2 is YYNGEE in the germline V gene. CDR3 DNA sequence: TGTGCCAGCAGCGTTGGGGGAGGCTATGGCTACACCTTC. Translating it yields CASSVGGGYGYTF.

The CDR3 loop is CASSAGSENNEKLFF. In DNA, the CDR3 is TGTGCCAGCAGCGCAGGGTCGGAGAATAATGAAAAACTGTTTTTT. This chain connects TRBV9 to TRBJ1-4; TRBD1 might be the D (5 bases). Trimming pared 3 bases from V and 4 bases from J, leaving 13 bases between. The CDR3 is 15 amino acids. Germline V gene lookup returns CDR1 SGDLS and CDR2 YYNGEE. The variable domain in full, completed from reference TRBV9 and TRBJ1-4, reads DSGVTQTPKHLITATGQRVTLRCSPRSGDLSVYWYQQSLDQGLQFLIQYYNGEERAKGNILERFSAQQFPDLHSELNLSSLELGDSALYFCASSAGSENNEKLFFGSGTQLSVL.

The chain couples TRBV28 to TRBJ2-5; D perhaps matches TRBD1 (5 bases). Germline CDR1 is MDHEN and CDR2 is SYDVKM. Trimming took off 8 bases at V and 5 bases at J, with 21 bases between the two ends. The CDR3 sequence is 15 residues long. Here the CDR3 reads CASPKRIVGRETQYF. CDR3 coding DNA: TGTGCCAGCCCTAAGAGGATAGTGGGGCGGGAGACCCAGTACTTC.